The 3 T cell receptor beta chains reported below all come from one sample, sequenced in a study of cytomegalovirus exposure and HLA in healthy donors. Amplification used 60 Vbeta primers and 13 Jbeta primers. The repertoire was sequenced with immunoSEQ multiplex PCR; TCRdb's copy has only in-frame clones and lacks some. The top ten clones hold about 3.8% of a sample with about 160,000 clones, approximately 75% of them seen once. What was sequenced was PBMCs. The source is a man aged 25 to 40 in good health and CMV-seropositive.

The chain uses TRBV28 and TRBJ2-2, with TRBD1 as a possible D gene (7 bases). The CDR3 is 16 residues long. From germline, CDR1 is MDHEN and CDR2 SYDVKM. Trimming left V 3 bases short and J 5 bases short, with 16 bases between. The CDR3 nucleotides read TGTGCCAGCAGTTTGTGGGCAGGGGGGTCGACCGGGGAGCTGTTTTTT. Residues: CASSLWAGGSTGELFF.

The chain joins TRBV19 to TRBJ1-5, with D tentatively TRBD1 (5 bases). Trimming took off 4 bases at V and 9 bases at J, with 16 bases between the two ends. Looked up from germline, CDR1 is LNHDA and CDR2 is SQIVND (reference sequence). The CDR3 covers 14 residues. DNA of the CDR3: TGTGCCAGTAGTAAAAGCGGGACGACGGGGCCCCAGCATTTT. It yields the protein CASSKSGTTGPQHF.

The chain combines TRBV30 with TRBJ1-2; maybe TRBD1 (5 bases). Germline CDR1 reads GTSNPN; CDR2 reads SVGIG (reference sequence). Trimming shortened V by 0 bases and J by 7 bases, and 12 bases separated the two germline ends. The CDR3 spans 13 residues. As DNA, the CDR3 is TGTGCCTGGAGTGTAGGCGGGGGTCCTGGCTACACCTTC. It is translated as CAWSVGGGPGYTF.